Listed here are 25 T cell receptor beta chains from one sample, sequenced in a study of ipilimumab plus nivolumab after autologous stem cell transplantation. Method: immunoSEQ multiplex PCR; TCRdb's copy keeps in-frame clones and lacks some. Among 1,700 or so clones listed, around 81% were seen once. The specimen was PBMCs, collected in a trial of ipilimumab plus nivolumab as post-transplant consolidation. The receptors were sampled from a female donor with multiple myeloma.

This clone ranks as large. This sample includes further DNA sequences coding for the same CDR3. The chain combines TRBV5-4 with TRBJ2-7; TRBD1 aligns across 7 bases. The germline gives CDR1 SGHNT, CDR2 YYREEE (reference sequence). The V gene end was trimmed by 4 bases and the J gene end by 1 base; junction bases not matched to a gene: 5. The length of the CDR3 is 14 residues. In nucleotides, the CDR3 is TGTGCCAGCAGCCCTCAGGGGGTGTCCTACGAGCAGTACTTC. Its protein is CASSPQGVSYEQYF.

The V gene is TRBV5-1, the J gene TRBJ2-1; TRBD2 agrees at 7 bases. Per the germline V gene, CDR1 is SGHRS and CDR2 is YFSETQ. The CDR3 totals 15 residues. The V and J ends lost 0 bases and 7 bases, in that order; junction bases with no gene match: 7. As DNA, the CDR3 is TGCGCCAGCAGCTTGGCCAGCGGGATGACGAATGAGCAGTTCTTC. This translates into CASSLASGMTNEQFF.

A note on this clone: Its ends do not fully match the called genes, so a read error is possible. J is TRBJ1-1 and V is TRBV18; 12 bases agree with TRBD1. Germline CDR1 is KGHSH and CDR2 is LQKENI. The CDR3 is made up of 15 amino acids. CDR3 sequence: CASSLGQGANSEAFF. CDR3 bases: TGTGCCAGCTCACTGGGACAGGGGGCGAACTCTGAAGCTTTCTTT.

J is TRBJ2-7 and V is TRBV6-5; 9 nucleotides align to TRBD1. With 0 bases clipped from V and 3 bases from J, the junction kept 0 bases outside the gene matches. The CDR3 consists of 14 residues. CDR1 MNHEY and CDR2 SVGAGI come from the germline V gene. CDR3 DNA sequence: TGTGCCAGCAGTTACTCGGGACAGGGCTACGAGCAGTACTTC. Its protein product is CASSYSGQGYEQYF.

J is TRBJ2-1 and V is TRBV4-3; 7 nucleotides agree with TRBD2. Germline trimming cut 6 bases from V and 3 bases from J; bases unmatched to any gene: 17. Looked up from germline, CDR1 is LGHNA and CDR2 is YSLEER. The CDR3 extends over 18 amino acids. The CDR3 nucleotides are TGCGCCAGCAGTTCTGGACTAGTAGGGGTTAGTTTCTACAATGAGCAGTTCTTC. Translation gives CASSSGLVGVSFYNEQFF.

This chain uses TRBV5-5 with TRBJ1-4; TRBD1 agrees at 9 bases. V lost 0 bases and J lost 5; bases outside the gene matches: 14. Germline V lookup: CDR1 SGHKS, CDR2 YYEKEE (reference sequence). CDR3 size: 19 residues. The CDR3 here is CASSLADTIVGTGNEKLFF. The CDR3 DNA is TGTGCCAGCAGCTTGGCCGATACTATAGTAGGGACAGGGAATGAAAAACTGTTTTTT.

This chain uses TRBV5-1 with TRBJ2-1; 9 positions match TRBD2. With V trimmed by 0 bases and J by 0 bases, 10 bases remained unmatched. Germline values: CDR1 SGHRS, CDR2 YFSETQ. CDR3 length: 19 residues. CDR3 nucleotide sequence: TGCGCCAGCAGCTTGGGCCCAGCGGGAGGATCCTCCTCCTACAATGAGCAGTTCTTC. This encodes CASSLGPAGGSSSYNEQFF.

J is TRBJ2-7 and V is TRBV7-9; TRBD1 or TRBD2 may be the D gene (5 bases each). Trimming cost V 5 bases and J 5 bases, with 7 bases left between them. The CDR3 contains 11 residues. Germline V gene lookup returns CDR1 SEHNR and CDR2 FQNEAQ (reference sequence). The CDR3 nucleotides read TGTGCCAGCAGCAGAGGGGACGAGCAGTACTTC. This encodes CASSRGDEQYF. The variable domain in full, completed from reference TRBV7-9 and TRBJ2-7, reads DTGVSQNPRHKITKRGQNVTFRCDPISEHNRLYWYRQTLGQGPEFLTYFQNEAQLEKSRLLSDRFSAERPKGSFSTLEIQRTEQGDSAMYLCASSRGDEQYFGPGTRLTVT.

This clone appeared a few times. A junction boundary mismatches the germline segment, possibly from a read error. The chain uses TRBV11-1 and TRBJ2-7; D is unclear. The CDR3 loop spans 11 amino acids. Germline CDR1 is SGHAT and CDR2 is FQDESV (reference sequence). In nucleotides, the CDR3 is TGTGCCAGCAGCTTATTGTCTACCCTGGGATTC. This translates into CASSLLSTLGF.

DNA for the CDR3: TGTGCCGCGGAGGGGCAGTCCTATGGCTACACCTTC. Translated: CAAEGQSYGYTF. The gene calls are TRBV10-3 and TRBJ1-2; possibly TRBD1 for D (5 bases). Germline loops: CDR1 ENHRY, CDR2 SYGVKD. The CDR3 length is 12 residues. The V and J ends lost 11 bases and 4 bases respectively, with 14 bases between them.

In its sample, this clone was seen once. The chain uses TRBV11-3 and TRBJ2-5; TRBD2 agrees at 11 bases. CDR3 size: 15 residues. CDR1 and CDR2 (germline): SGHNT, YENEEA. J gave up 1 base and V 5 bases, and 3 bases lay outside the gene matches. The CDR3 spells CASSQGLAAQETQYF. The CDR3 coding sequence is TGTGCCAGCAGCCAGGGACTAGCGGCCCAAGAGACCCAGTACTTC. The full variable domain, with the rest looked up from reference TRBV11-3 and TRBJ2-5, is EAGVVQSPRYKIIEKKQPVAFWCNPISGHNTLYWYLQNLGQGPELLIRYENEEAVDDSQLPKDRFSAERLKGVDSTLKIQPAELGDSAVYLCASSQGLAAQETQYFGPGTRLLVL.

In this sample, this clone turned up a few times. V is TRBV7-9 and J is TRBJ1-6; 8 bases line up with TRBD1. Germline-derived CDR1 and CDR2 are SEHNR and FQNEAQ (reference sequence). The CDR3 loop spans 17 amino acids. The ends lost 1 base at V and 9 bases at J; junction bases unmatched: 11. This chain's CDR3 is CASSLVYQGAVFSPLHF. DNA of the CDR3: TGTGCCAGCAGCTTAGTTTACCAGGGGGCCGTCTTTTCACCCCTCCACTTT.

This clone was picked up one time. The V call is TRBV6-5, the J call TRBJ2-7, with a weak D call TRBD2 (5 bases). The CDR3 length is 12 residues. V gave up 5 bases and J gave up 4 bases, with 9 bases separating them. Germline V gives CDR1 MNHEY, CDR2 SVGAGI. CDR3 coding DNA: TGTGCCAGCAGTGAACCGGGATACGAGCAGTACTTC. It specifies CASSEPGYEQYF.

The chain joins TRBV4-2 to TRBJ2-5; D unclear. Germline V gives CDR1 LGHNA, CDR2 YNFKEQ. The CDR3 has 15 amino acids. Trimming left V 4 bases short and J 2 bases short, with 14 bases between. The CDR3 nucleotides read TGTGCCAGCAGCCCTCTAGGCAATTCTCAAGAGACCCAGTACTTC. Its protein is CASSPLGNSQETQYF.

V usage is TRBV10-1 and J usage is TRBJ1-1; 8 nucleotides line up with TRBD1. The CDR3 is 13 amino acids. Looked up from germline, CDR1 is WNHNN and CDR2 is SYGVQD (reference sequence). Trimming took 3 bases from V and 5 from J; bases not matched to a gene: 2. The CDR3 loop is CASSEYRGTEAFF. CDR3 nucleotides: TGCGCCAGCAGTGAATACAGGGGGACTGAAGCTTTCTTT.

The V and J genes are TRBV2 and TRBJ2-5, with a possible D match to TRBD2 (5 bases). The V gene lost 8 bases and the J gene lost 5 bases, with 12 bases spanning the gap. Looked up from germline, CDR1 is SNHLY and CDR2 is FYNNEI. This CDR3 is built from 12 residues. CDR3 protein: CASPTNLETQYF. CDR3 bases: TGTGCCAGCCCGACTAACCTTGAGACCCAGTACTTC.

V gene TRBV4-3 combines with J gene TRBJ2-3; D is unresolved. The CDR3 sequence is 16 residues long. Germline loops: CDR1 LGHNA, CDR2 YSLEER. V was shortened by 0 bases and J by 0 bases, with 10 bases between the two germline ends. The CDR3 DNA is TGCGCCAGCAGCCAAGAGTACAGATCTAGCACAGATACGCAGTATTTT. Translation: CASSQEYRSSTDTQYF.

DNA of the CDR3: TGTGCCAGCAGTTACGGGGGCACTGAAGCTTTCTTT. Amino acids: CASSYGGTEAFF. The V call is TRBV6-9, the J call TRBJ1-1; TRBD1 might be the D (5 bases). Per germline, CDR1 MNHGY and CDR2 SVAAGI. The CDR3 length is 12 residues. Trimming removed 3 bases from V and 4 bases from J, with 6 bases in between.

This chain links TRBV10-3 with TRBJ2-1; no clear D. The CDR3 totals 16 residues. Deletions cut 0 bases from V and 2 bases from J, with 11 bases between. Looked up from germline, CDR1 is ENHRY and CDR2 is SYGVKD. The DNA for the CDR3 is TGTGCCATCAGTGAGTCGTCCGGGTACCCCTACAATGAGCAGTTCTTC. It yields the protein CAISESSGYPYNEQFF.

The rearrangement uses TRBV28 and TRBJ1-1, with 9 bases fitting TRBD1. This CDR3 comprises 14 residues. V trimming: 8 bases; J trimming: 4 bases; junction bases outside the gene matches: 8. The V gene's germline CDR1 is MDHEN and CDR2 SYDVKM. DNA for the CDR3: TGTGCCAGCCGCACCCGACAGGGGGGCACTGAAGCTTTCTTT. It specifies CASRTRQGGTEAFF.

This chain connects TRBV19 to TRBJ1-2; D is unresolved. The V end lost 4 bases, the J end lost 8 bases, and 11 bases lay between the germline ends. Germline lookup yields CDR1 LNHDA and CDR2 SQIVND (reference sequence). This CDR3 region has 12 residues. CDR3 protein: CASSSTTGGYTF. The DNA for the CDR3 is TGTGCCAGTAGTAGCACTACGGGAGGCTACACCTTC.

The chain carries TRBV19 and TRBJ1-1; D is ambiguous. The CDR3 sequence is 15 residues long. In germline, CDR1 is LNHDA, CDR2 SQIVND (reference sequence). V was cut by 0 bases and J by 1 base, with 9 bases left in between. The CDR3 spells CASSIDLTENTEAFF. CDR3 sequence (DNA): TGTGCCAGTAGTATAGATCTCACAGAGAACACTGAAGCTTTCTTT.

This chain joins TRBV6-1 and TRBJ2-1; 11 bases align to TRBD2. Germline assignment: CDR1 MNHNS and CDR2 SASEGT. The CDR3 sequence is 16 residues long. V was clipped by 3 bases and J by 8 bases; unmatched bases: 9. The CDR3 sequence: CASSDTSGSWVDEQFF. As DNA, the CDR3 is TGTGCCAGCAGTGACACTAGCGGGAGTTGGGTGGATGAGCAGTTCTTC.

V and J are TRBV19 and TRBJ2-2, with 7 bases aligning to TRBD1. Unmatched junction bases numbered 3, after V lost 8 bases and J lost 0 bases. CDR1 and CDR2 from the germline V gene are LNHDA and SQIVND (reference sequence). This CDR3 is 14 amino acids long. CDR3 protein: CASSGTANTGELFF. The CDR3, as DNA: TGTGCCAGTTCTGGGACAGCGAACACCGGGGAGCTGTTTTTT. The entire variable domain, with the rest obtained from reference TRBV19 and TRBJ2-2, is as follows: DGGITQSPKYLFRKEGQNVTLSCEQNLNHDAMYWYRQDPGQGLRLIYYSQIVNDFQKGDIAEGYSVSREKKESFPLTVTSAQKNPTAFYLCASSGTANTGELFFGEGSRLTVL.

The chain employs TRBV5-4 and TRBJ1-2; D ambiguous. V lost 0 bases, J lost 8 bases, and 14 bases lay in between. Looked up from germline, CDR1 is SGHNT and CDR2 is YYREEE (reference sequence). CDR3 length: 14 residues. The CDR3 region is CASSLESGSGGYTF. CDR3 DNA: TGTGCCAGCAGCTTGGAATCAGGTTCTGGAGGCTACACCTTC. The whole variable domain, filled in from reference TRBV5-4 and TRBJ1-2, reads ETGVTQSPTHLIKTRGQQVTLRCSSQSGHNTVSWYQQALGQGPQFIFQYYREEENGRGNFPPRFSGLQFPNYSSELNVNALELDDSALYLCASSLESGSGGYTFGSGTRLTVV.